Listed below are T cell receptor beta chains from one sample, sequenced in a study of blood T cells in healthy people across ages. TCRdb re-analysed the 5' RACE reads in MiXCR, keeping a single row per CDR3 protein. The sample includes 1.5 million to 2 million distinct CDR3 sequences, roughly 27% of them seen just once. Sequenced sample: blood. The receptor set was obtained from a woman between 25 and 40 years old in good health. Both conserved end residues are part of each CDR3. D genes are given only for firm matches. Size tells how often a clone was seen (once, few, many) or the class of an expanded clone, and some rows leave it out.

d_call clone_size j_call v_call cdr3_nt cdr3_aa
NA NA TRBJ2-5 TRBV27 TGTGCCAGCAGTTCGTCTCGGGAGCGAAGTGGGGGGACCCAGTACTTC CASSSSRERSGGTQYF
NA NA TRBJ2-7 TRBV2 TGTGCCAGCAGTGAAGCCTTGTCTGGGCGAGAGGCCTACGAGCAGTACTTC CASSEALSGREAYEQYF
NA many TRBJ2-7 TRBV10-3 TGTGCCATCAGTGAGGATCAGGGTGTATACGAGCAGTACTTC CAISEDQGVYEQYF
TRBD2 many TRBJ2-1 TRBV10-3 TGTGCCATCAGTAGCGGGAGCTCCTACAATGAGCAGTTCTTC CAISSGSSYNEQFF
TRBD2 few TRBJ2-3 TRBV7-2 TGTGCCAGCAGCCCCCCGGGACTAGCGGGAGCTATCATCGACCCAGATACGCAGTATTTT CASSPPGLAGAIIDPDTQYF
NA few TRBJ2-1 TRBV7-9 TGTGCCAGCAGCTCCCCGACTAGGACGATCCACAATGAGCAGTTCTTC CASSSPTRTIHNEQFF
NA many TRBJ2-3 TRBV7-6 TGTGCCAGCAGCCAGGATACAATACGGAGTACAGATACGCAGTATTTT CASSQDTIRSTDTQYF
NA many TRBJ1-2 TRBV4-1 TGCGCCAGCAGCCAACCCCTCAGGGGCGAGGATGGCTACACCTTC CASSQPLRGEDGYTF
NA few TRBJ1-6 TRBV5-5 TGTGCCAGCAGCATTCTACAGGGACGGAGCTCCTATAATTCACCCCTCCACTTT CASSILQGRSSYNSPLHF
TRBD2 NA TRBJ2-7 TRBV7-9 TGTGCCGGCAAGGGAGCGGGAGTTTACAATGAGCAGTACTTC CAGKGAGVYNEQYF
NA NA TRBJ2-7 TRBV20-1 TGCAGTGCTAGGTTAGGGGGACGCTACGAGCAGTACTTC CSARLGGRYEQYF
NA few TRBJ1-5 TRBV12-3/TRBV12-4 TGTGCCAGCAGTTTATCCAACGGGGGCAATCAGCCCCAGCATTTT CASSLSNGGNQPQHF
NA few TRBJ2-7 TRBV10-2 TGCGCCAGCAGTAAGCAGGGTCTAGCCTACGAGCAGTACTTC CASSKQGLAYEQYF
TRBD1 many TRBJ1-5 TRBV12-3/TRBV12-4 TGTGCCAGCAGTTTGACAGGGGGAGGTCAGCCCCAGCATTTT CASSLTGGGQPQHF
TRBD1 NA TRBJ1-6 TRBV12-3/TRBV12-4 TGTGCCAGCAGTCTGGACAGGGTCCCAGGTCGGCCCCTCCACTTT CASSLDRVPGRPLHF
NA few TRBJ1-3 TRBV4-1 TGCGCCAGCAGCCAAGACCAGGGGATCTCTGGAAACACCATATATTTT CASSQDQGISGNTIYF
NA NA TRBJ2-1 TRBV6-5 TGTGCCAGCAGTTACTCAGGCGGAGTAGGCCTTGAGCAGTTCTTC CASSYSGGVGLEQFF
TRBD1 few TRBJ1-4 TRBV10-3 TGTGCCATCAGTGAGCCGGACAGGGGGAAACTGTTTTTT CAISEPDRGKLFF
NA NA TRBJ1-4 TRBV19 TGTGCCAGTAATGGGAAGGGGACGGCGAATGAAAAACTGTTTTTT CASNGKGTANEKLFF
NA few TRBJ1-4 TRBV20-1 TGCAGTGCTAGAGACGGACGGGCAACTAATGAAAAACTGTTTTTT CSARDGRATNEKLFF
NA NA TRBJ2-1 TRBV9 TGTGCCAGCAGCGACCCTCCGTCGGAGACCCAGTTCTTC CASSDPPSETQFF
NA NA TRBJ2-1 TRBV11-2 TGTGCCAGCAGCTTAGGGTCAGCGGGTTACAATGAGCAGTTCTTC CASSLGSAGYNEQFF
TRBD2 NA TRBJ2-5 TRBV18 TGTGCCAGCTCACCCCGTCAAGCGGGGGGTTTCAATGAGCAGTACTTC CASSPRQAGGFNEQYF
TRBD2 NA TRBJ2-3 TRBV5-1 TGCGCCAGCAGCTCCACCTCTAGCGGGCCCACAGATACGCAGTATTTT CASSSTSSGPTDTQYF
TRBD2 NA TRBJ2-1 TRBV7-2 TGTGCCAGCAGGGGACCGGGACTAGCGGGACGAGTCTACAATGAGCAGTTCTTC CASRGPGLAGRVYNEQFF
TRBD2 few TRBJ2-7 TRBV11-2 TGTGCCAGCAAGGCCGGGACTAGCATCTACGAGCAGTACTTC CASKAGTSIYEQYF
TRBD1 NA TRBJ2-3 TRBV2 TGTGCCAGCAGCATAGGACAGGGACTCACAGATACGCAGTATTTT CASSIGQGLTDTQYF
TRBD1 few TRBJ2-7 TRBV13 TGTGCCAGCAGCTTAGGCCGGGGACAGGCCTACGAGCAGTACTTC CASSLGRGQAYEQYF
NA NA TRBJ2-3 TRBV9 TGTGCCAGCAGCGTAGGGGTGCGCCCCACAGATACGCAGTATTTT CASSVGVRPTDTQYF
NA NA TRBJ2-7 TRBV4-1 TGCGCCAGCAGCCAAGATCCGGCAGGGGATAACGAGCAGTACTTC CASSQDPAGDNEQYF
NA NA TRBJ1-1 TRBV10-2 TGCGCCAGCAGCAGGGTCGCCACTGAAGCTTTCTTT CASSRVATEAFF
NA many TRBJ2-1 TRBV20-1 TGCAGTGCTAGAGGCGGGGCCTACAATGAGCAGTTCTTC CSARGGAYNEQFF
NA few TRBJ1-2 TRBV5-1 TGCGCCAGCAGGGTTGCAGGTGGATCTAACTATGGCTACACCTTC CASRVAGGSNYGYTF
TRBD2 few TRBJ2-3 TRBV6-5 TGTGCCGGCACCCCCAAAGCGGGATCGTCCACAGATACGCAGTATTTT CAGTPKAGSSTDTQYF
NA few TRBJ2-4 TRBV20-1 TGCAGTTCGTCGGGGGATCTAAGCGACGAGCAGTACTTT CSSSGDLSDEQYF
TRBD1 NA TRBJ2-4 TRBV9 TGTGCCAGCAGCGGCGGGACAGGGTCGGACATTCAGTACTTC CASSGGTGSDIQYF
TRBD1 NA TRBJ2-1 TRBV9 TGTGCCAGCAGCGCAAGGACAGGAGTTTACAATGAGCAGTTCTTC CASSARTGVYNEQFF
NA NA TRBJ2-7 TRBV30 TGTGCCTGGAGTGTAAGCGGTTACGAGCAGTACTTC CAWSVSGYEQYF
TRBD1 many TRBJ2-3 TRBV9 TGTGCCAGTTCGGACAGGAACACAGATACGCAGTATTTT CASSDRNTDTQYF
NA few TRBJ2-1 TRBV4-3 TGCGCCAGCAGCCAAGGGGGTTTTAGGGAGCAGTTCTTC CASSQGGFREQFF
NA many TRBJ1-4 TRBV29-1 TGCAGCGTTGGCGTTTGGAATGAAAAACTGTTTTTT CSVGVWNEKLFF
TRBD1 few TRBJ2-2 TRBV29-1 TGCAGCGTTGAAAAGACAGGGGCGAACACCGGGGAGCTGTTTTTT CSVEKTGANTGELFF
NA many TRBJ2-6 TRBV11-2 TGTGCCAGCAGCTTCCCGGCCCTATCTGGGGCCAACGTCCTGACTTTC CASSFPALSGANVLTF
NA many TRBJ2-4 TRBV7-2 TGTGCCAGCAGCGCGCAGGGTCCACACATTCAGTACTTC CASSAQGPHIQYF
TRBD2 few TRBJ2-3 TRBV3-1 TGTGCCAGCAGCGTAGGATTGGGACTAGCGGTAACAGATACGCAGTATTTT CASSVGLGLAVTDTQYF
TRBD1 few TRBJ2-7 TRBV5-1 TGCGCCAGCAGCCAAGGGACAGGGATTCGACCAGACGAGCAGTACTTC CASSQGTGIRPDEQYF